This TCR beta chain was identified in a study of blood T cells in healthy people across ages. This CDR3 is 13 amino acids long. With V trimmed by 5 bases and J by 10 bases, 6 bases remained unmatched. Germline-derived CDR1 and CDR2 are MNHEY and SVGAGI. Remarks on this clonotype: Antigen: not known.

The study's findings and limits: Age showed a roughly linear inverse relationship with TCR beta diversity per million T cells. Investigators treated diversity estimates from one million T cells as underestimates.

Alongside a J-beta primer mix, a sample-barcoded 5' primer served in a second PCR lasting roughly 7 to 11 cycles. Sequencing recovered at least 2.5 million CDR3-containing paired-end reads from each sample. In TCRdb, the 5' RACE reads were re-called with MiXCR into one record per CDR3 protein. Of 1.5 million to 2 million distinct CDR3 sequences listed, 49% were seen once; the top ten hold 2.1%. Per-sample yields of isolated PBMCs were at least 6 million. V usage is TRBV6-5 and J usage is TRBJ1-1; 11 nucleotides align to TRBD1. Sequenced input: blood. The TCR was taken from a woman aged 40 to 49 in good health. The CDR3: CASSNGQGAVAFF. CDR3 sequence (DNA): TGTGCCAGCAGTAACGGACAGGGGGCTGTAGCTTTCTTT.